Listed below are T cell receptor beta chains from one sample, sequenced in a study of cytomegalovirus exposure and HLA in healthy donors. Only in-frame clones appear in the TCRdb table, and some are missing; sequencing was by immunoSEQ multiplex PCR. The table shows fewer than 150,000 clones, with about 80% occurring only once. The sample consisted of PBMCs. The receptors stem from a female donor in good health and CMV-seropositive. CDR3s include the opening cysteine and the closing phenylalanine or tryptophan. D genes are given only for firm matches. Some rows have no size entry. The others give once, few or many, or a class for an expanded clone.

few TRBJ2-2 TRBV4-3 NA CASSQDPLDRYTGELFF TGCGCCAGCAGCCAAGATCCCCTCGACAGATACACCGGGGAGCTGTTTTTT
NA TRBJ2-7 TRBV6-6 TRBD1 CASSTNRGVYEQYF TGTGCCAGCAGTACAAACAGGGGCGTCTACGAGCAGTACTTC
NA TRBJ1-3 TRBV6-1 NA CATGEGWSGNTIYF TGTGCCACGGGAGAGGGGTGGAGTGGAAACACCATATATTTT
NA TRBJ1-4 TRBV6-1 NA CASSVGGSNEKLFF TGTGCCAGCAGTGTAGGGGGATCAAATGAAAAACTGTTTTTT
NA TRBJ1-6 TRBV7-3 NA CASSLWSNSPLHF TGTGCCAGCAGCTTATGGAGTAATTCACCCCTCCACTTT
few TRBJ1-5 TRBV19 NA CASSIDLVRYQPQHF TGTGCCAGTAGTATAGATCTGGTGAGATATCAGCCCCAGCATTTT
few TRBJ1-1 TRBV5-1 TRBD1 CASRTGGGGEAFF TGCGCCAGCAGGACAGGGGGCGGGGGTGAAGCTTTCTTT
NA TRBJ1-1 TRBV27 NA CAALYRGNTEAFF TGTGCCGCACTATACCGAGGTAACACTGAAGCTTTCTTT
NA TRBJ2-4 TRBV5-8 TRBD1 CASSPIVGTGANIQYF TGTGCCAGCAGCCCCATCGTCGGGACAGGGGCGAACATTCAGTACTTC
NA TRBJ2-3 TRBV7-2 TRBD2 CASGSQRGTSTQYF TGTGCCAGCGGCTCCCAGCGGGGGACTAGTACGCAGTATTTT
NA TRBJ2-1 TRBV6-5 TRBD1 CASSPRDSLLYEQFF TGTGCCAGCAGCCCCCGGGACAGCCTTCTCTATGAGCAGTTCTTC